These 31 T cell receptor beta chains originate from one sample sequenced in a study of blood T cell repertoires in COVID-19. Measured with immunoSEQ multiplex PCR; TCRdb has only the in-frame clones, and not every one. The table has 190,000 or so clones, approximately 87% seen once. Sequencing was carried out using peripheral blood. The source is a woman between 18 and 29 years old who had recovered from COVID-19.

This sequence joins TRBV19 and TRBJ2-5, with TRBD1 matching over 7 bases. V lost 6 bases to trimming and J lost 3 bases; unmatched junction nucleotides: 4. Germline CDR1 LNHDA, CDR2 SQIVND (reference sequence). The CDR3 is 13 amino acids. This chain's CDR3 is CASRATGEETQYF. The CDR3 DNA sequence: TGTGCCAGTAGAGCAACAGGGGAAGAGACCCAGTACTTC.

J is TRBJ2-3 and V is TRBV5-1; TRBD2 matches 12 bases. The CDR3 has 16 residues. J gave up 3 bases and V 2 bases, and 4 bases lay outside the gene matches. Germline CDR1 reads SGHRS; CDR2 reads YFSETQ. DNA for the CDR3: TGCGCCAGCAGCTTACCTAGCGGGGGGGCGACAGATACGCAGTATTTT. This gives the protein CASSLPSGGATDTQYF.

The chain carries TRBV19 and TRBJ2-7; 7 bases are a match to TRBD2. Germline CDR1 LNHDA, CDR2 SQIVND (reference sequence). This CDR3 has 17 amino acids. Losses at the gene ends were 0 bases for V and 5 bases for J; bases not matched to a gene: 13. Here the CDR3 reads CASSIDGSAGCSHEQYV. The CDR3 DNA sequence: TGTGCCAGTAGTATAGATGGTTCAGCGGGATGTTCACACGAGCAGTACGTC.

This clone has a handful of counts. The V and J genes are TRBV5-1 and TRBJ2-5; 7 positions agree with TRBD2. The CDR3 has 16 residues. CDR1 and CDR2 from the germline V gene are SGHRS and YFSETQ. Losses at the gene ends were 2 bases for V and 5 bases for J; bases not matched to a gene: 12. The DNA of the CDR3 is TGCGCCAGCAGCTTTGGGTCTAGCGGACTCCTGGAGACCCAGTACTTC. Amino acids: CASSFGSSGLLETQYF.

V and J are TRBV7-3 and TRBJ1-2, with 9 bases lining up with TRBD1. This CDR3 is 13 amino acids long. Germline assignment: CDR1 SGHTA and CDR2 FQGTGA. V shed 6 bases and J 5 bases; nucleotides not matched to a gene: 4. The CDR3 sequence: CASSGDRGYGYTF. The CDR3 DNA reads TGTGCCAGCAGTGGCGACAGGGGGTATGGCTACACCTTC.

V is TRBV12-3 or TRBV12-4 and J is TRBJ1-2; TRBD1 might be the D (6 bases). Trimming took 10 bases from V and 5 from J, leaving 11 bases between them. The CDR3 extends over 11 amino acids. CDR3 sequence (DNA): TGTGCCACCGCGGACAGATATGGCTACACCTTC. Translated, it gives CATADRYGYTF.

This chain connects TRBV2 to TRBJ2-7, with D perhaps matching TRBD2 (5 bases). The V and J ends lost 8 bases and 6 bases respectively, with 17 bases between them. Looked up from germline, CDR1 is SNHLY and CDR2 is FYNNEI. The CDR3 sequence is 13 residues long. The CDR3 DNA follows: TGTGCCAGCTCACCTCCGGGATGGGGCGAGCAGTACGTC. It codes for CASSPPGWGEQYV.

The CDR3 loop reads CAIRDSPFANTGELFF. The CDR3 DNA follows: TGTGCCATCAGGGACTCCCCGTTCGCGAACACCGGGGAGCTGTTTTTT. This chain uses TRBV10-3 with TRBJ2-2; the D gene is possibly TRBD2 (5 bases). CDR3 size: 16 residues. V was shortened by 6 bases and J by 0 bases, with 14 bases between the two germline ends. CDR1 is ENHRY and CDR2 is SYGVKD in the germline V gene.

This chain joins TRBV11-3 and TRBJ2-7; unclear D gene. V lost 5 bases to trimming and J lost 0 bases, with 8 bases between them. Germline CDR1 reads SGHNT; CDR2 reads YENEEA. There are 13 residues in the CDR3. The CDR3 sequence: CASSPGSSYEQYF. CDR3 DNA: TGTGCCAGCAGCCCCGGGTCCTCCTACGAGCAGTACTTC.

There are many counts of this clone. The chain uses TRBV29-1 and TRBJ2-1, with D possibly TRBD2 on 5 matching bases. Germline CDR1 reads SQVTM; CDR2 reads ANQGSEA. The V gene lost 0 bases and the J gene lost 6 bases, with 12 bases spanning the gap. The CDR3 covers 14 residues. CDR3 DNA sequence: TGCAGCGTTGAAGATGGGCTGGAGGTCAATGAGCAGTTCTTC. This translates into CSVEDGLEVNEQFF.

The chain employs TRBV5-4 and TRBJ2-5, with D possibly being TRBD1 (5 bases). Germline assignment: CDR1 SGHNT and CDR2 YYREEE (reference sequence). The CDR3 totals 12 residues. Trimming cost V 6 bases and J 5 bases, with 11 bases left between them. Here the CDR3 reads CASTRKGETQYF. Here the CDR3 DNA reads TGTGCCAGCACCCGAAAGGGGGAGACCCAGTACTTC.

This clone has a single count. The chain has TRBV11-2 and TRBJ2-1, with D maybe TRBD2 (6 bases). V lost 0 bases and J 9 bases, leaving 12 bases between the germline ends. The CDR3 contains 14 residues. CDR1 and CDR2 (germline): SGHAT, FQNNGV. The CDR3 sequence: CASSLDSGVGEQFF. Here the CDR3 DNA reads TGTGCCAGCAGCTTAGATTCGGGAGTCGGTGAGCAGTTCTTC.

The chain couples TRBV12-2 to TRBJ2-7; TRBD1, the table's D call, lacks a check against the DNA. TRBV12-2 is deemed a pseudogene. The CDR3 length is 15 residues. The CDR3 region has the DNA TGTGCAAGTCGCTTAACATGCGGACAAGCCTACGAGCAGTACTTC. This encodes CASRLTCGQAYEQYF.

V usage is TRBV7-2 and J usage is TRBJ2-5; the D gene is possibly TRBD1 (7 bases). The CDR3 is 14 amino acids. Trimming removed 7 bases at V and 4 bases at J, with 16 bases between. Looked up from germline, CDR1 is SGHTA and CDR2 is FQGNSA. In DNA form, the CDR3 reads TGTGCCAGCAACCAGGGGGGTAGGGGAGAGACCCAGTACTTC. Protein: CASNQGGRGETQYF.

The chain's CDR3 is CASSDIEYEQYF. DNA of the CDR3: TGTGCCAGCAGTGATATAGAGTACGAGCAGTACTTC. This chain links TRBV2 with TRBJ2-7; no definite D call. V lost 3 bases to trimming and J lost 4 bases, with 7 bases between them. The CDR3 is made up of 12 amino acids. Germline V lookup: CDR1 SNHLY, CDR2 FYNNEI.

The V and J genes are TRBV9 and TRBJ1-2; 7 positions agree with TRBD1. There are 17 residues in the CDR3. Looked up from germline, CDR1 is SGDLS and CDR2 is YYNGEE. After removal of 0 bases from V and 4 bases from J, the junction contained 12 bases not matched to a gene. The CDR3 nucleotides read TGTGCCAGCAGCGTAGAACTAACAGGGGCGAGTTCCTATGGCTACACCTTC. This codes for CASSVELTGASSYGYTF.

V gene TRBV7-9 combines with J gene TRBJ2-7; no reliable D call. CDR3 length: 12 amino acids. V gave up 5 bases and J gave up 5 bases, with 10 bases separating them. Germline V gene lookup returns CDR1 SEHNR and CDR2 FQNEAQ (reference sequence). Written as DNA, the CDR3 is TGTGCCAGCAGCCTAAGTGGAGACGAGCAGTACTTC. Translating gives CASSLSGDEQYF.

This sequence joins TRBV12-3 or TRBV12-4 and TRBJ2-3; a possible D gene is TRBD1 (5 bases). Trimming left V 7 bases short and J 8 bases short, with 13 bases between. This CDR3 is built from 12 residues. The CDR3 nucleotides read TGTGCCAGCACCAAGGGGTCGGGTACGCAGTATTTT. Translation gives CASTKGSGTQYF.

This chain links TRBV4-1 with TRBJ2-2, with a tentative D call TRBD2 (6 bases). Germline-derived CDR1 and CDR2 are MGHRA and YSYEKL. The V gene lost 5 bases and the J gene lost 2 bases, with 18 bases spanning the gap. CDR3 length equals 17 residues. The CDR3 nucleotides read TGCGCCAGCAGCATGGTTGGGGGGTCCGGAAACACCGGGGAGCTGTTTTTT. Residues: CASSMVGGSGNTGELFF.

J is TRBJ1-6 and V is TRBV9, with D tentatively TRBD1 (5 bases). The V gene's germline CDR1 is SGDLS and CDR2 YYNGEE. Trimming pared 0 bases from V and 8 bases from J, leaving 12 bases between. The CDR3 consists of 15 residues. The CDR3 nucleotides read TGTGCCAGCAGCGTAGGTTGGGCAGGGTATTCACCCCTCCACTTT. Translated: CASSVGWAGYSPLHF.

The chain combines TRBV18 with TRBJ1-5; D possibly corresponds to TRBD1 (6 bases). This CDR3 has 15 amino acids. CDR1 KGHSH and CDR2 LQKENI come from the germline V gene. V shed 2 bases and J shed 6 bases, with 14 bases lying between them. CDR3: CASSPGREGVQPQHF. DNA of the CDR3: TGTGCCAGCTCACCAGGGAGGGAGGGGGTTCAGCCCCAGCATTTT.

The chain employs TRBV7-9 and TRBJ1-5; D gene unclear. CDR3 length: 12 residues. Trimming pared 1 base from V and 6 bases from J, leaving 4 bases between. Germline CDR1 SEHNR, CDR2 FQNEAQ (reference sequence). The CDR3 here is CASSLGIQPQHF. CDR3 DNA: TGTGCCAGCAGCTTAGGTATTCAGCCCCAGCATTTT.

The CDR3 is CASSPAGTGSYEQYF. DNA for the CDR3: TGTGCCAGCAGCCCCGCCGGGACAGGGTCGTACGAGCAGTACTTC. This rearrangement joins TRBV7-3 to TRBJ2-7; TRBD1 aligns across 9 bases. This CDR3 is built from 15 residues. CDR1 SGHTA and CDR2 FQGTGA come from the germline V gene. Losses at the gene ends were 5 bases for V and 4 bases for J; bases not matched to a gene: 9. The full variable domain, completed using reference TRBV7-3 and TRBJ2-7, is GAGVSQTPSNKVTEKGKYVELRCDPISGHTALYWYRQSLGQGPEFLIYFQGTGAADDSGLPNDRFFAVRPEGSVSTLKIQRTERGDSAVYLCASSPAGTGSYEQYFGPGTRLTVT.

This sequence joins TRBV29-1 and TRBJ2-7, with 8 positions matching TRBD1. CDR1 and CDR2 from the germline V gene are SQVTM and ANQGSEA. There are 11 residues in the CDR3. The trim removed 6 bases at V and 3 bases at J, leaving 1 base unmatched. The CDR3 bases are TGCAGCGTAGGGACAGGCTACGAGCAGTACTTC. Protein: CSVGTGYEQYF.

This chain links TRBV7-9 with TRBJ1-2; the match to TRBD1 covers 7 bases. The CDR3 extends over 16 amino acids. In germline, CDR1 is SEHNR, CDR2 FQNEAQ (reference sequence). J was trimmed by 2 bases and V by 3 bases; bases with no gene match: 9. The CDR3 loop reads CASSFSGTERNYGYTF. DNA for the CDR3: TGTGCCAGCAGCTTTTCCGGGACAGAAAGGAACTATGGCTACACCTTC.

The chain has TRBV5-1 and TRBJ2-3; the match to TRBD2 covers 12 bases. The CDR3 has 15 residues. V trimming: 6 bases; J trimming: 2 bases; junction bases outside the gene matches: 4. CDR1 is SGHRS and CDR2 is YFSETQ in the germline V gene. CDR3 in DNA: TGCGCCAGCAAAGGACTAGCGGGATACACAGATACGCAGTATTTT. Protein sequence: CASKGLAGYTDTQYF.

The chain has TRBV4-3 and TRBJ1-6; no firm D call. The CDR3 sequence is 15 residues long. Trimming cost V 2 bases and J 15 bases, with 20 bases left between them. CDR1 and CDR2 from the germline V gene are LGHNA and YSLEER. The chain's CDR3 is CASSQQDRIGDHLHF. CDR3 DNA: TGCGCCAGCAGCCAACAAGATCGAATAGGAGATCACCTCCACTTT.

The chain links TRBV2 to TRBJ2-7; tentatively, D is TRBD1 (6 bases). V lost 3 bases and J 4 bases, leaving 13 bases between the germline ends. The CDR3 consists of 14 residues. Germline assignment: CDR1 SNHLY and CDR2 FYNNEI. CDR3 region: CASSDPGDKYEQYV. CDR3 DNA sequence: TGTGCCAGCAGTGACCCAGGGGACAAGTACGAGCAGTACGTC.

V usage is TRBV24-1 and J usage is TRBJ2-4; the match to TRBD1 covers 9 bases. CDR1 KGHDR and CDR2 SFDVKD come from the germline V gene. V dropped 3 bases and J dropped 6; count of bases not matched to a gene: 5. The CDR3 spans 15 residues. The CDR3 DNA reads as TGTGCCACCAGTGATCCGGGACAGGGCGGAAACATTCAGTACTTC. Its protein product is CATSDPGQGGNIQYF.

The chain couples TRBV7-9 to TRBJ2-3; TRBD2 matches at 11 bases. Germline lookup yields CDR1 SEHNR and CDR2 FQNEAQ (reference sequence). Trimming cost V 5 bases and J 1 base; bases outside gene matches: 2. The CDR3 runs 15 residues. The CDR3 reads CASSQTSGGTDTQYF. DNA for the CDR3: TGTGCCAGCAGCCAGACTAGCGGGGGCACAGATACGCAGTATTTT.

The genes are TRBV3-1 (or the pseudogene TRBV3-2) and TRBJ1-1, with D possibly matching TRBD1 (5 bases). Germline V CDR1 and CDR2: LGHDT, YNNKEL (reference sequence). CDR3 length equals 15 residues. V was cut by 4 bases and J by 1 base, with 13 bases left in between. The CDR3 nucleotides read TGTGCCAGCAGCCTCACGAAGGGGCGGAACACTGAAGCTTTCTTT. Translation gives CASSLTKGRNTEAFF.